This entry lists 7 T cell receptor beta chains sequenced from one sample in a study of tumor and adjacent non-tumor tissue in lung cancer. The library came from three nested PCR rounds adapted from ARM-PCR protocols. TCRdb ran MiXCR on the multiplex PCR reads and lists one entry per CDR3 protein. The profile shows just over 200,000 distinct CDR3 sequences, 71% of them singletons. The template was RNA from unsorted bulk tissue. Sequences were obtained from lung tumor tissue. The source of these receptors is a man in his 60s with non-small cell lung cancer.

This clonotype was picked up many times. J is TRBJ1-6 and V is TRBV20-1; 7 nucleotides align to TRBD1. The CDR3 has 15 residues. From germline, CDR1 is DFQATT and CDR2 SNEGSKA (reference sequence). Germline trimming cut 4 bases from V and 4 bases from J; bases unmatched to any gene: 7. Here the CDR3 DNA reads TGCAGTGCTATCTCCGGGACAGCTTATAATTCACCCCTCCACTTT. Protein product: CSAISGTAYNSPLHF.

In regard to this clonotype: A single base separates this from a much larger clone, so it may be a read error. The chain carries TRBV12-3 or TRBV12-4 and TRBJ2-1; 8 bases line up with TRBD1. The CDR3 has 15 amino acids. V gave up 6 bases and J gave up 8 bases; unmatched junction bases: 12. The CDR3 bases are TGTGCCAGCAGCCCCACAGGGGGGTTTACGCATGAGCAGTTCTTC. Translation: CASSPTGGFTHEQFF.

The V and J genes are TRBV5-1 and TRBJ1-5; D ambiguous. Trimming took off 0 bases at V and 4 bases at J, with 11 bases between the two ends. Germline lookup yields CDR1 SGHRS and CDR2 YFSETQ. The CDR3 length is 15 residues. The CDR3 nucleotides read TGCGCCAGCAGCTTGGCGTCAGGCAGGAATCAGCCCCAGCATTTT. This codes for CASSLASGRNQPQHF.

In regard to this clonotype: With a much larger clone just one base away, this may be a read error. Without the conserved terminal phenylalanine or tryptophan, this CDR3 likely stems from a read error. This chain connects TRBV6-2 or TRBV6-3 to TRBJ1-5; D may be TRBD1 (6 bases). This CDR3 has 15 residues. Germline CDR1 and CDR2: MNHEY and SVGEGT. The V end was cut by 5 bases, the J end by 4 bases, with 15 bases between. CDR3 DNA: TGTGCCAGCAGTCGGACAGAGACTTTAAATCAGCCCCAGCATCTT. This translates into CASSRTETLNQPQHL.

This clonotype came up many times. V is TRBV4-1 and J is TRBJ2-7; 11 bases are a match to TRBD2. This CDR3 is 20 amino acids long. Germline V lookup: CDR1 MGHRA, CDR2 YSYEKL. The V segment lost 1 base and the J segment 0 bases; nucleotides outside the gene matches: 14. The CDR3, as DNA: TGCGCCAGCAGCCAAGTTTTTCGAACTAGCGGGAGCTCAAGCTCCTACGAGCAGTACTTC. Translated: CASSQVFRTSGSSSSYEQYF.

Only one count was recorded for this clonotype. A much larger clone sits a single nucleotide away, making a read error possible. The chain is built from TRBV20-1 and TRBJ2-4, with 13 positions matching TRBD2. Germline CDR1 reads DFQATT; CDR2 reads SNEGSKA (reference sequence). The CDR3 contains 15 residues. CDR3 sequence reads: CNGVLAGGAKNIQYF. The CDR3 DNA follows: TGCAATGGTGTACTAGCGGGGGGGGCCAAAAACATTCAGTACTTC.

In the case of this clonotype: A single base separates this from a much larger clone, so it may be a read error. The CDR3 does not end in the conserved phenylalanine or tryptophan, so this is likely a read error. The chain couples TRBV29-1 to TRBJ2-7; 8 positions match TRBD1. Germline V gene sequence: CDR1 SQVTM, CDR2 ANQGSEA. The CDR3 has 11 amino acids. V dropped 7 bases and J dropped 4; count of bases not matched to a gene: 3. CDR3 DNA sequence: TGCAGCGCCGACAGGGGATACGAGCAGTACTCC. This gives the protein CSADRGYEQYS.